A single sample gave rise to the 8 T cell receptor beta chains below, sequenced in a study of PD-L1 blockade in urothelial cancer. TCRdb keeps only in-frame clones here, not all; method: immunoSEQ multiplex PCR. The table shows more than 30,000 clones, with roughly 90% occurring only once. The specimen was PBMCs, collected around atezolizumab (anti-PD-L1) treatment. The receptors shown here come from a man in his fifties or sixties with urothelial cancer.

The V and J genes are TRBV28 and TRBJ2-1; TRBD2 might be the D (5 bases). The germline V and J ends were trimmed by 1 base and 15 bases, with 16 bases remaining between them. CDR1 is MDHEN, CDR2 SYDVKM, per germline. The CDR3 is 13 residues long. CDR3 DNA: TGTGCCAGCAGTTTATCCGGACTCTCCCGGGGGTTCTTC. Translation: CASSLSGLSRGFF.

This clone was observed a single time. V usage is TRBV7-8 and J usage is TRBJ2-1, with 14 bases aligning to TRBD2. The junction had 9 bases not matched to a gene; V was cut back by 1 base and J by 7 bases. CDR1 is SGHVS and CDR2 is FQNEAQ in the germline V gene. The length of the CDR3 is 18 residues. In DNA form, the CDR3 reads TGTGCCAGCAGCTTAGTTATATCCGGGACTAGCGGGGGTAATGAGCAGTTCTTC. Translated: CASSLVISGTSGGNEQFF. Based on the CDR3 plus reference TRBV7-8 and TRBJ2-1, the full variable domain is GAGVSQSPRYKVAKRGQDVALRCDPISGHVSLFWYQQALGQGPEFLTYFQNEAQLDKSGLPSDRFFAERPEGSVSTLKIQRTQQEDSAVYLCASSLVISGTSGGNEQFFGPGTRLTVL.

The chain links TRBV5-1 to TRBJ2-7; 10 bases match TRBD2. CDR3 length equals 17 residues. Germline V lookup: CDR1 SGHRS, CDR2 YFSETQ. The V segment lost 0 bases and the J segment 4 bases; nucleotides outside the gene matches: 10. This CDR3 reads CASSLGGSSGSGYEQYF. The CDR3 DNA sequence: TGCGCCAGCAGCTTGGGGGGTTCTAGCGGGAGTGGATACGAGCAGTACTTC.

V is TRBV10-3 and J is TRBJ2-6; D is perhaps TRBD2 (6 bases). The length of the CDR3 is 16 residues. V gave up 5 bases and J gave up 0 bases, with 11 bases separating them. The germline gives CDR1 ENHRY, CDR2 SYGVKD. CDR3 in amino acids: CAISSSGDSGANVLTF. The CDR3 DNA sequence: TGTGCCATCAGTTCCTCGGGGGACTCTGGGGCCAACGTCCTGACTTTC.

This clone was recorded a few times. The gene calls are TRBV19 and TRBJ1-1; TRBD1 agrees at 8 bases. This CDR3 has 16 amino acids. V was clipped by 6 bases and J by 2 bases; unmatched bases: 11. Germline V CDR1 and CDR2: LNHDA, SQIVND (reference sequence). CDR3 in amino acids: CASSPWTGRGNTEAFF. CDR3 DNA sequence: TGTGCCAGTAGCCCTTGGACAGGGAGGGGTAACACTGAAGCTTTCTTT.

This clone has just a few counts. CDR3 sequence: CASSLSVASYEQYF. The CDR3 nucleotides read TGTGCCAGCAGTTTGTCGGTAGCCTCCTACGAGCAGTACTTC. The rearrangement joins TRBV27 to TRBJ2-7; the D is unclear. Germline V gene data show CDR1 as MNHEY and CDR2 as SMNVEV (reference sequence). The length of the CDR3 is 14 residues. Trimming removed 3 bases at V and 0 bases at J, with 9 bases between.

The V gene is TRBV19, the J gene TRBJ1-3; D might be TRBD1 (6 bases). CDR3 length equals 15 residues. Trimming shortened V by 6 bases and J by 4 bases, and 16 bases separated the two germline ends. Per germline, CDR1 LNHDA and CDR2 SQIVND (reference sequence). The DNA of the CDR3 is TGTGCCAGTAGCCCTATGGGGGCTCAAGGAAACACCATATATTTT. Translating it yields CASSPMGAQGNTIYF.

In regard to this clone: A junction boundary mismatches the germline segment, possibly from a read error. V is TRBV6-1 and J is TRBJ2-2; 11 nucleotides line up with TRBD1. Germline V gene lookup returns CDR1 MNHNS and CDR2 SASEGT. CDR3 length: 17 residues. CDR3 amino acids: CASSDPGTGGRTGELLF. Here the CDR3 DNA reads TGTGCCAGCAGTGACCCCGGGACAGGGGGGAGAACCGGGGAGCTGCTTTTT.